The clone carrying this T cell receptor (beta chain) was seen a handful of times. Antigen unknown. The CDR3 spans 12 residues. The V and J ends lost 5 bases and 2 bases respectively, with 7 bases between them. The germline V gene has CDR1 MNHNY and CDR2 SVGAGI (reference sequence). These data belong to a study of beta chain features in type 1 diabetes. Findings and caveats of the study: TCRB CDR3 length was moderately but significantly reduced in all four CD4+ subsets of Type 1 diabetes patients.

Expressed TCRB transcripts got sequenced, as all isolated RNA was reverse transcribed. The repertoire was sequenced with immunoSEQ multiplex PCR; TCRdb's copy has only in-frame clones and lacks some. The sample holds 60,000 to 75,000 clones, roughly 50% seen once. Sequences were obtained from central memory CD4+ T cells from blood. The receptor's source is a young man with type 1 diabetes. This chain joins TRBV6-6 and TRBJ2-7; TRBD1 might be the D (5 bases). The CDR3 reads CASSKTAYEQYF. The CDR3 DNA follows: TGTGCCAGCAGTAAGACAGCCTACGAGCAGTACTTC.